The TCR beta chain described here comes from a study of shared T cell receptors in the human thymus. The method was immunoSEQ multiplex PCR; TCRdb's version includes in-frame clones alone and lacks a portion of them. The sample has about 660,000 clones, about 89% seen once. The CDR3 has 14 amino acids. Trimming at V came to 3 bases and at J to 5 bases, leaving 6 bases not matched to a gene. Germline assignment: CDR1 MDHEN and CDR2 SYDVKM. In addition, the sample was reused for a study of human thymus T cells.

The sequence was obtained from a boy under two years old with a congenital heart defect. The chain combines TRBV28 with TRBJ2-7; TRBD1 agrees at 8 bases. Sequenced input: thymocytes. The CDR3 region is CASSFPDRVHEQYF. CDR3 in DNA: TGTGCCAGCAGTTTTCCGGACAGGGTCCACGAGCAGTACTTC.